The 10 T cell receptor beta chains below were found in one sample sequenced in a study of shared clonotypes between healthy human individuals. The protocol was immunoSEQ multiplex PCR, while the TCRdb copy is restricted to in-frame clones and leaves out a portion. The data contain about a million clones, about 76% of them singletons. The sample consisted of memory CD4+ T cells sorted from blood. As to subset: CD45RA-negative fraction. These receptors all come from a man between 18 and 35 years old in good health.

As to this clone: In the same sample, other DNA sequences code for this CDR3. The V and J genes are TRBV12-5 and TRBJ2-3; D is ambiguous. The germline V gene has CDR1 LGHNT and CDR2 FRNRAP. The CDR3 extends over 12 amino acids. Between the trimmed V and J ends, which lost 5 bases and 0 bases, there was a span of 3 bases. The CDR3 protein is CASGPSTDTQYF. CDR3 DNA sequence: TGTGCTAGTGGTCCAAGCACAGATACGCAGTATTTT.

This chain joins TRBV2 and TRBJ2-3, with 10 nucleotides matching TRBD2. This CDR3 has 16 residues. V lost 6 bases to trimming and J lost 0 bases; unmatched junction nucleotides: 6. CDR1 is SNHLY, CDR2 FYNNEI, per germline. The CDR3 nucleotides are TGTGCCAGCAGGGAAAGGACTAGCGGTAGCACAGATACGCAGTATTTT. Translating gives CASRERTSGSTDTQYF.

This clone was seen repeatedly, ten times or more. J is TRBJ2-7 and V is TRBV10-3; TRBD2 agrees at 13 bases. From germline, CDR1 is ENHRY and CDR2 SYGVKD. The V segment lost 3 bases and the J segment 7 bases; nucleotides outside the gene matches: 3. CDR3 length: 14 residues. The CDR3 loop reads CAISDGLAGEEQYF. CDR3 DNA sequence: TGTGCCATCAGTGATGGACTAGCGGGAGAGGAGCAGTACTTC.

The chain combines TRBV30 with TRBJ2-4, with D unresolved. V was cut by 0 bases and J by 0 bases, with 9 bases left in between. This CDR3 has 15 amino acids. CDR1 and CDR2 from the germline V gene are GTSNPN and SVGIG (reference sequence). CDR3 loop: CAWSVYGLAKNIQYF. Here the CDR3 DNA reads TGTGCCTGGAGTGTATACGGGTTAGCCAAAAACATTCAGTACTTC.

The chain links TRBV5-1 to TRBJ1-4; TRBD1 matches at 8 bases. With 0 bases clipped from V and 8 bases from J, the junction kept 3 bases outside the gene matches. Germline lookup yields CDR1 SGHRS and CDR2 YFSETQ. This CDR3 comprises 14 residues. CDR3 sequence reads: CASSLGWTGEKLFF. DNA of the CDR3: TGCGCCAGCAGCTTGGGATGGACAGGGGAAAAACTGTTTTTT.

This chain uses TRBV5-1 with TRBJ2-3; 7 bases are shared with TRBD2. The trim removed 6 bases at V and 5 bases at J, leaving 6 bases unmatched. CDR3 length: 13 residues. Looked up from germline, CDR1 is SGHRS and CDR2 is YFSETQ. Written as DNA, the CDR3 is TGCGCCAGCACCCGGGCGGGAGAAGATACGCAGTATTTT. Translation gives CASTRAGEDTQYF. The whole variable domain, remainder taken from reference TRBV5-1 and TRBJ2-3, is KAGVTQTPRYLIKTRGQQVTLSCSPISGHRSVSWYQQTPGQGLQFLFEYFSETQRNKGNFPGRFSGRQFSNSRSEMNVSTLELGDSALYLCASTRAGEDTQYFGPGTRLTVL.

Turning to this clone: Possible read error: a much larger clone is one base away. The same CDR3 arises from other DNA sequences in this sample as well. The J gene is TRBJ2-7, the V gene TRBV7-2; D unclear. Germline CDR1 and CDR2: SGHTA and FQGNSA. The V gene lost 1 base and the J gene lost 2 bases, with 3 bases spanning the gap. CDR3 length: 12 residues. The chain's CDR3 is CASSLVTYEQYF. CDR3 in DNA: TGTGCCAGCAGCTTAGTTACCTACGAGCAGTACTTC.

This clone appeared a few times. The same CDR3 also results from other DNA sequences found in this sample. V and J are TRBV30 and TRBJ1-2, with a weak D call TRBD1 (6 bases). The CDR3 contains 13 residues. The germline V gene encodes CDR1 GTSNPN and CDR2 SVGIG (reference sequence). The V gene lost 5 bases and the J gene lost 1 base, with 11 bases spanning the gap. CDR3 DNA sequence: TGTGCCTGGGACAGGAGCTTTAACTATGGCTACACCTTC. Translating it yields CAWDRSFNYGYTF.

The chain uses TRBV5-1 and TRBJ2-7; 10 bases are shared with TRBD1. The germline V gene has CDR1 SGHRS and CDR2 YFSETQ. The V segment lost 7 bases and the J segment 2 bases; nucleotides outside the gene matches: 12. The CDR3 consists of 16 residues. The CDR3 is CASRAGLGQGPYEQYF. The CDR3 DNA is TGCGCCAGCCGCGCGGGGCTGGGACAGGGGCCCTACGAGCAGTACTTC.

The chain joins TRBV20-1 to TRBJ2-5, with TRBD2 identical over 7 bases. Trimming removed 7 bases from V and 5 bases from J; junction bases left unmatched: 4. Germline CDR1 DFQATT, CDR2 SNEGSKA (reference sequence). The CDR3 is made up of 11 amino acids. CDR3 DNA sequence: TGCAGTGTTAGGCGGGGGGAGACCCAGTACTTC. This gives the protein CSVRRGETQYF.